This T cell receptor beta chain was recovered during a study of tumor-infiltrating lymphocytes in primary liver carcinoma. Study context: Tumors were stage T1-T3 N0M0, roughly 4 to 10 cm across. Samples had roughly 3.65 to 7.5 million productive TCRbeta reads, comparable between tissue types. Study-wide results and limits: It was tumor-adjacent and tumor-blood pairs that overlapped less than tumor region pairs did. Significantly larger top-250-clone fractions were found in tumors than in blood (p = 0.039).

Concerning this clonotype: The antigen remains undetermined. A read error is likely, as this CDR3 ends without the conserved phenylalanine or tryptophan.

Alongside blood RNA obtained from unsorted whole blood, germline DNA was also extracted. CDR1 is SGHRS, CDR2 YFSETQ, per germline. The V end lost 3 bases, the J end lost 7 bases, and 4 bases lay between the germline ends. The CDR3 loop spans 11 amino acids. TCR beta cDNA came from about 0.45 ug total RNA, primed with a constant-region primer. Libraries for TCR beta were built through three nested multiplex PCR rounds, which together made up a slightly modified ARM-PCR procedure. A C-beta reverse primer and TRBV1-TRBV30 forward primers served in each of the first two PCR rounds, at about 9 cycles apiece. Via MiXCR, TCRdb re-called the multiplex PCR reads, giving one row per CDR3 protein. The table shows approximately 320,000 distinct CDR3 sequences, with roughly three fifths occurring only once.

The material sequenced was peripheral blood. The rearrangement links TRBV5-1 to TRBJ2-2; D uncertain. The source is a woman aged 25 to 39 with primary liver carcinoma and hepatitis B virus infection. CDR3 in amino acids: CASSYRGELFL. The CDR3 DNA reads as TGCGCCAGCAGCTATCGCGGGGAGCTGTTTCTT.